This T cell receptor (beta chain) came from a study of HIV-infected patients and healthy controls. Broader study findings: CDR3 sharing between individuals was lower in HIV-infected patients than in healthy controls.

The CDR3 is made up of 14 amino acids. Per germline, CDR1 DFQATT and CDR2 SNEGSKA (reference sequence). Deletions cut 1 base from V and 0 bases from J, with 9 bases between. This clonotype was seen repeatedly, ten times or more. Its antigen is as yet unknown. Whole blood was used without fractionation, so all unsorted peripheral T cells were included. cDNA was made from about 500 ng RNA using alpha and beta constant primers. Using multiplexing indices, alpha and beta chain libraries were generated apart by chain-specific third strand synthesis. A single primer pair per chain amplified all rearrangements, with per-molecule barcodes. TCRdb processed the 5' RACE reads anew with MiXCR; each CDR3 protein has one entry. The repertoire holds some 8,500 distinct CDR3 sequences, with 6.5% to 9.5% as singletons.

The sequence was obtained from an adult with HIV infection. The donor label of this sample is uncertain. The source was blood, collected before antiretroviral therapy. The J gene is TRBJ1-1, the V gene TRBV20-1; D remains unclear. CDR3 in DNA: TGCAGTGCTAGAGTCCCAAACATGAACACTGAAGCTTTCTTT. Protein product: CSARVPNMNTEAFF.